The 16 T cell receptor beta chains reported below all come from one sample, sequenced in a study of blood T cell repertoires in COVID-19. Sequenced by immunoSEQ multiplex PCR; TCRdb stores in-frame clones only, minus some. The table lists fewer than 350,000 clones, approximately 90% of them singletons, with 6% to 7% in the top ten. Sequencing was carried out using peripheral blood. These receptors were obtained from a young woman with COVID-19, enrolled during active disease.

The V call is TRBV7-2, the J call TRBJ2-7, with D possibly matching TRBD1 (6 bases). The length of the CDR3 is 14 residues. Germline V gene lookup returns CDR1 SGHTA and CDR2 FQGNSA. V was clipped by 5 bases and J by 2 bases, with 13 bases between them. CDR3 region: CASSQWQGPYEQYF. The CDR3 region has the DNA TGTGCCAGCAGCCAGTGGCAGGGGCCCTACGAGCAGTACTTC. Combining the CDR3 with reference TRBV7-2 and TRBJ2-7 gives the whole variable domain GAGVSQSPSNKVTEKGKDVELRCDPISGHTALYWYRQSLGQGLEFLIYFQGNSAPDKSGLPSDRFSAERTGGSVSTLTIQRTQQEDSAVYLCASSQWQGPYEQYFGPGTRLTVT.

The V gene is TRBV24-1, the J gene TRBJ2-1; no firm D call. V dropped 3 bases and J dropped 2 bases, with 4 bases sitting between them. Germline V gene sequence: CDR1 KGHDR, CDR2 SFDVKD. The CDR3 runs 13 residues. DNA of the CDR3: TGTGCCACCAGTGATGAGGCCTACAATGAGCAGTTCTTC. This gives the protein CATSDEAYNEQFF.

This clone has just one count. The genes are TRBV4-2 and TRBJ2-7; TRBD1 aligns across 7 bases. Germline values: CDR1 LGHNA, CDR2 YNFKEQ. V gave up 0 bases and J gave up 3 bases; unmatched junction bases: 8. This CDR3 contains 16 residues. The CDR3 coding sequence is TGTGCCAGCAGCCAAGATCGTGGGACAGAAAGCTACGAGCAGTACTTC. As protein: CASSQDRGTESYEQYF.

V and J are TRBV7-6 and TRBJ2-1; D might be TRBD2 (6 bases). Germline assignment: CDR1 SGHVS and CDR2 FNYEAQ. Trimming shortened V by 3 bases and J by 3 bases, and 12 bases separated the two germline ends. The CDR3 is 15 amino acids. As DNA, the CDR3 is TGTGCCAGCAGCTTCAGGAGGGAAAGCTACAATGAGCAGTTCTTC. It encodes CASSFRRESYNEQFF.

The chain links TRBV4-1 to TRBJ1-6, with 9 bases identical to TRBD1. The V segment lost 1 base and the J segment 4 bases; nucleotides outside the gene matches: 5. Per the germline V gene, CDR1 is MGHRA and CDR2 is YSYEKL. The CDR3 spans 17 residues. The CDR3 DNA is TGCGCCAGCAGCCAAGGCGCGGACAGGGGATATAATTCACCCCTCCACTTT. It specifies CASSQGADRGYNSPLHF.

J is TRBJ1-1 and V is TRBV30; D is perhaps TRBD1 (6 bases). This CDR3 contains 12 residues. Trimming took 3 bases from V and 1 from J, leaving 6 bases between them. CDR1 is GTSNPN, CDR2 SVGIG, per germline (reference sequence). Here the CDR3 reads CAWRTGNTEAFF. For the CDR3, the DNA is TGTGCCTGGAGGACAGGGAACACTGAAGCTTTCTTT. Looking up the rest from reference TRBV30 and TRBJ1-1 gives the full variable domain: SQTIHQWPATLVQPVGSPLSLECTVEGTSNPNLYWYRQAAGRGLQLLFYSVGIGQISSEVPQNLSASRPQDRQFILSSKKLLLSDSGFYLCAWRTGNTEAFFGQGTRLTVV.

J is TRBJ1-5 and V is TRBV28; 8 bases fit TRBD1. The germline CDR1 and CDR2 sequences are MDHEN and SYDVKM. The CDR3 consists of 14 residues. V shed 5 bases, J shed 6 bases, and the junction held 6 bases outside the gene matches. DNA for the CDR3: TGTGCCAGCAGTCCGGGACAGGTCACTCAGCCCCAGCATTTT. Its protein product is CASSPGQVTQPQHF. The full variable domain, its missing parts supplied by reference TRBV28 and TRBJ1-5, is DVKVTQSSRYLVKRTGEKVFLECVQDMDHENMFWYRQDPGLGLRLIYFSYDVKMKEKGDIPEGYSVSREKKERFSLILESASTNQTSMYLCASSPGQVTQPQHFGDGTRLSIL.

V and J are TRBV19 and TRBJ2-5; tentatively, D is TRBD1 (6 bases). Germline V CDR1 and CDR2: LNHDA, SQIVND (reference sequence). Trimming pared 3 bases from V and 4 bases from J, leaving 18 bases between. This CDR3 region has 16 residues. Here the CDR3 reads CASSIGPGVDRETQYF. CDR3 DNA: TGTGCCAGTAGTATCGGGCCAGGGGTAGATCGAGAGACCCAGTACTTC.

The table lists this clone with a count of one. The chain carries TRBV9 and TRBJ2-2; D may be TRBD2 (6 bases). Germline values: CDR1 SGDLS, CDR2 YYNGEE. V gave up 0 bases and J gave up 5 bases, with 14 bases separating them. CDR3 length: 16 amino acids. CDR3 nucleotide sequence: TGTGCCAGCAGCGTAGGTTCCCAGGCGGGGACCGGGGAGCTGTTTTTT. Translation gives CASSVGSQAGTGELFF.

This chain joins TRBV7-2 and TRBJ1-3; D might be TRBD1 (6 bases). This CDR3 comprises 16 residues. In germline, CDR1 is SGHTA, CDR2 FQGNSA. Between the trimmed V and J ends, which lost 1 base and 3 bases, there was a span of 13 bases. This chain's CDR3 is CASSLVRGAGGNTIYF. The CDR3 nucleotides are TGTGCCAGCAGCTTAGTGCGGGGGGCGGGTGGAAACACCATATATTTT.

This sequence joins TRBV2 and TRBJ1-2; 9 bases fit TRBD1. The CDR3 extends over 14 amino acids. The germline V gene has CDR1 SNHLY and CDR2 FYNNEI. The trim removed 2 bases at V and 6 bases at J, leaving 4 bases unmatched. CDR3 DNA sequence: TGTGCCAGCAGTGAAAGACAGGGGGTCCATGGCTACACCTTC. This sequence encodes CASSERQGVHGYTF.

V usage is TRBV2 and J usage is TRBJ2-3; D is unclear. Deletions cut 7 bases from V and 5 bases from J, with 10 bases between. The CDR3 has 12 residues. Per the germline V gene, CDR1 is SNHLY and CDR2 is FYNNEI. CDR3 DNA: TGTGCCAGCAAACTACTGGAAGATACGCAGTATTTT. As protein: CASKLLEDTQYF.

The rearrangement joins TRBV5-1 to TRBJ2-1; 8 nucleotides agree with TRBD2. Germline values: CDR1 SGHRS, CDR2 YFSETQ. Losses at the gene ends were 4 bases for V and 5 bases for J; bases not matched to a gene: 11. The CDR3 sequence is 16 residues long. In DNA form, the CDR3 reads TGCGCCAGCAGCCCGAAGAGCGGGAGTTTTAACAATGAGCAGTTCTTC. Its protein product is CASSPKSGSFNNEQFF.

The rearrangement links TRBV2 to TRBJ1-2; no firm D call. The CDR3 loop spans 15 amino acids. V lost 2 bases and J 3 bases, leaving 13 bases between the germline ends. Per germline, CDR1 SNHLY and CDR2 FYNNEI. As DNA, the CDR3 is TGTGCCAGCAGTGAAACCAGGCGTCATGACTATGGCTACACCTTC. Protein product: CASSETRRHDYGYTF.

This clone turned up a few times. This chain connects TRBV2 to TRBJ2-5; tentative D call: TRBD2 (6 bases). CDR1 SNHLY and CDR2 FYNNEI come from the germline V gene. This CDR3 comprises 12 residues. V lost 4 bases to trimming and J lost 6 bases, with 9 bases between them. In nucleotides, the CDR3 is TGTGCCAGCAGTGCGGAGGGGAAGACCCAGTACTTC. Translated: CASSAEGKTQYF.

This chain joins TRBV5-5 and TRBJ1-1; D perhaps matches TRBD1 (5 bases). V lost 5 bases and J lost 2, with 16 bases in between. CDR3 length equals 15 residues. Per germline, CDR1 SGHKS and CDR2 YYEKEE (reference sequence). CDR3 residues: CASRAPGSYNTEAFF. In DNA, the CDR3 is TGTGCCAGCAGAGCGCCAGGGTCCTACAACACTGAAGCTTTCTTT.